The 18 T cell receptor beta chains listed next were all sequenced from one sample in a study of T-cell reconstitution after alpha-beta-depleted transplantation in children. For TCRbeta, the library was prepared with unique molecular identifiers. TCRdb passed the PCR reads through MiXCR, listing each CDR3 protein once. The sample lists 81,000 or so distinct CDR3 sequences, 15% to 18% occurring once. This sample comprised PBMCs, mostly from graft donor cells, obtained 180 days after TCRalphabeta/CD19-depleted stem cell transplant. All receptors come from a male patient aged 2-10 years who had a stem cell transplant for acute lymphoblastic leukemia, so the T cells may come from the graft donor.

The V and J genes are TRBV5-8 and TRBJ2-3; 8 bases are shared with TRBD1. The germline CDR1 and CDR2 sequences are SGHTS and YDEGEE. The ends lost 6 bases at V and 0 bases at J; junction bases unmatched: 9. CDR3 length equals 16 residues. CDR3 in amino acids: CASTPRQGLSTDTQYF. CDR3 sequence (DNA): TGTGCCAGCACGCCGCGACAGGGGCTAAGCACAGATACGCAGTATTTT. The entire variable domain, with the rest obtained from reference TRBV5-8 and TRBJ2-3, is as follows: EAGVTQSPTHLIKTRGQQATLRCSPISGHTSVYWYQQALGLGLQFLLWYDEGEERNRGNFPPRFSGRQFPNYSSELNVNALELEDSALYLCASTPRQGLSTDTQYFGPGTRLTVL.

The gene calls are TRBV13 and TRBJ2-1; a weak D match, TRBD2 (5 bases). The CDR3 is 17 amino acids. Trimming shortened V by 4 bases and J by 8 bases, and 24 bases separated the two germline ends. In germline, CDR1 is PRHDT, CDR2 FYEKMQ (reference sequence). CDR3 in DNA: TGTGCCAGCAGCTCGGTCCCTCGGGGTGGATCGTTCCATGAGCAGTTCTTC. Translation: CASSSVPRGGSFHEQFF.

There are many counts of this clonotype. This chain connects TRBV7-2 to TRBJ2-7, with a tentative D call TRBD2 (6 bases). The CDR3 runs to 13 residues. V shed 0 bases and J shed 8 bases, with 11 bases lying between them. Germline V gene data show CDR1 as SGHTA and CDR2 as FQGNSA. In DNA, the CDR3 is TGTGCCAGCAGCTTAGCGTCACGGGAGAAGCAGTACTTC. This encodes CASSLASREKQYF. Full variable domain (remainder filled in from reference TRBV7-2 and TRBJ2-7): GAGVSQSPSNKVTEKGKDVELRCDPISGHTALYWYRQSLGQGLEFLIYFQGNSAPDKSGLPSDRFSAERTGGSVSTLTIQRTQQEDSAVYLCASSLASREKQYFGPGTRLTVT.

The rearrangement uses TRBV12-3 or TRBV12-4 and TRBJ2-2, with D possibly matching TRBD2 (7 bases). The length of the CDR3 is 16 residues. With 7 bases removed from V and 4 bases from J, the gap between germline ends came to 19 bases. CDR3: CASTTIGGGGTGELFF. CDR3 in DNA: TGTGCCAGCACCACGATCGGGGGCGGGGGCACCGGGGAGCTGTTTTTT.

The rearrangement joins TRBV6-1 to TRBJ2-7; tentatively, D is TRBD1 (5 bases). Trimming cost V 6 bases and J 2 bases, with 23 bases left between them. CDR1 and CDR2 from the germline V gene are MNHNS and SASEGT. The CDR3 is 17 amino acids. The CDR3 sequence: CASSQTPRARRTYEQYF. CDR3 DNA: TGTGCCAGCAGCCAAACACCCAGGGCCCGGCGGACCTACGAGCAGTACTTC.

This clonotype was recorded a few times. The chain carries TRBV30 and TRBJ1-1; no clear D. This CDR3 contains 11 residues. Trimming shortened V by 5 bases and J by 2 bases, and 6 bases separated the two germline ends. The germline V gene encodes CDR1 GTSNPN and CDR2 SVGIG (reference sequence). The CDR3: CAWGVNTEAFF. The CDR3 DNA reads TGTGCCTGGGGCGTAAACACTGAAGCTTTCTTT.

V usage is TRBV10-3 and J usage is TRBJ1-5, with D possibly being TRBD1 (6 bases). V dropped 5 bases and J dropped 2 bases, with 10 bases sitting between them. There are 14 residues in the CDR3. Germline V gene lookup returns CDR1 ENHRY and CDR2 SYGVKD. CDR3 amino acids: CAISRGGGNQPQHF. The CDR3 DNA is TGTGCCATCAGTCGAGGGGGGGGCAATCAGCCCCAGCATTTT.

This clonotype was detected only a few times. This chain joins TRBV11-2 and TRBJ1-2; TRBD1 might be the D (6 bases). The V end lost 0 bases, the J end lost 2 bases, and 16 bases lay between the germline ends. The CDR3 loop spans 17 amino acids. Germline CDR1 is SGHAT and CDR2 is FQNNGV. The CDR3 is CASSLEGPRGKNYGYTF. For the CDR3, the DNA is TGTGCCAGCAGCTTAGAGGGACCCAGGGGAAAGAACTATGGCTACACCTTC.

Comment on this clonotype: Being one base from a much bigger clone, this may be a read error. The V and J genes are TRBV20-1 and TRBJ1-5; unclear D gene. V gave up 0 bases and J gave up 8 bases, with 11 bases separating them. The CDR3 spans 13 residues. Germline-derived CDR1 and CDR2 are DFQATT and SNEGSKA (reference sequence). As DNA, the CDR3 is TGCAGTGCTAGAGACGTCGCTGCAGAGCCCCAGCATTTT. Translating it yields CSARDVAAEPQHF.

The chain uses TRBV5-1 and TRBJ2-1; 9 bases line up with TRBD1. The CDR3 is 17 amino acids. V lost 0 bases and J lost 2; bases outside the gene matches: 6. The germline V gene has CDR1 SGHRS and CDR2 YFSETQ. The CDR3 region is CASSLEGTGTTYNEQFF. The CDR3 coding sequence is TGCGCCAGCAGCTTGGAAGGGACAGGGACCACCTACAATGAGCAGTTCTTC.

This clonotype was picked up a small number of times. The genes are TRBV12-3 or TRBV12-4 and TRBJ2-3; D is unresolved. This CDR3 region has 13 residues. With 5 bases removed from V and 0 bases from J, the gap between germline ends came to 6 bases. Written as DNA, the CDR3 is TGTGCCAGCAGTCCACAGAGCACAGATACGCAGTATTTT. Translation: CASSPQSTDTQYF.

This clonotype was detected only a few times. This chain uses TRBV5-1 with TRBJ2-7, with a weak D call TRBD1 (5 bases). The ends were cut back, 6 bases at V and 2 bases at J, with 12 bases in the middle. Per the germline V gene, CDR1 is SGHRS and CDR2 is YFSETQ. The CDR3 is 13 amino acids. The CDR3 bases are TGCGCCAGCATAGCAGGGTATCCCTACGAGCAGTACTTC. Translation gives CASIAGYPYEQYF.

Ten or more counts support this clonotype. The chain carries TRBV4-3 and TRBJ2-7; TRBD1 aligns across 7 bases. J gave up 1 base and V 4 bases, and 1 base lay outside the gene matches. This CDR3 is 13 amino acids long. Germline loops: CDR1 LGHNA, CDR2 YSLEER. In DNA, the CDR3 is TGCGCCAGCAGCCGGGACAGATCCTACGAGCAGTACTTC. Its translation is CASSRDRSYEQYF.

This clonotype was seen once. Germline is not matched at one junction end, which may reflect a read error. This chain links TRBV12-3 or TRBV12-4 with TRBJ2-7, with D perhaps matching TRBD1 or TRBD2 (5 bases each). This CDR3 region has 13 residues. CDR3 nucleotides: TGTGCCAGCAGTCCACAGGAGGTCTACGAGCAGTCCTTC. The encoded protein is CASSPQEVYEQSF.

This clonotype has at least ten counts. This sequence joins TRBV10-3 and TRBJ1-2, with a tentative D call TRBD1 (6 bases). CDR1 and CDR2 (germline): ENHRY, SYGVKD. V lost 8 bases and J lost 4, with 14 bases in between. There are 13 residues in the CDR3. The CDR3 reads CAIGSGRGYGYTF. CDR3 nucleotide sequence: TGTGCCATCGGGTCCGGCAGGGGCTATGGCTACACCTTC.

In this sample, this clonotype turned up a few times. The chain has TRBV10-3 and TRBJ2-6, with 10 bases that match TRBD2. This CDR3 comprises 20 residues. Trimming cost V 4 bases and J 0 bases; bases outside gene matches: 12. Germline V gene data show CDR1 as ENHRY and CDR2 as SYGVKD. The CDR3 DNA follows: TGTGCCATCAGTGTCCGTGCTAGCGGGGGCCAAGGCTCTGGGGCCAACGTCCTGACTTTC. Its translation is CAISVRASGGQGSGANVLTF.

In this sample, this clonotype turned up a few times. V gene TRBV12-3 or TRBV12-4 combines with J gene TRBJ1-5; maybe TRBD1 (5 bases). Trimming removed 6 bases at V and 7 bases at J, with 19 bases between. The CDR3 consists of 15 residues. CDR3 DNA: TGTGCCAGCAGCAAAAGGGGTGGGGGGAACCAGCCCCAGCATTTT. Translated: CASSKRGGGNQPQHF.

This clonotype was seen ten or more times. J is TRBJ2-2 and V is TRBV18, with D unresolved. This CDR3 has 13 amino acids. Germline V gene sequence: CDR1 KGHSH, CDR2 LQKENI. V lost 2 bases to trimming and J lost 3 bases, with 4 bases between them. The CDR3 DNA reads as TGTGCCAGCTCACCAAGGGACACCGGGGAGCTGTTTTTT. It codes for CASSPRDTGELFF.